This TCR beta chain originates from a study of T cell repertoires in cytomegalovirus infection. Study summary: Public TCR beta signatures were indicative of both CMV infection and a matching HLA type.

Points from the study as a whole: Based on cumulative public TCR beta family frequency, carriers of CMV plus the relevant HLA were identified.

Germline lookup yields CDR1 SGHNT and CDR2 YYREEE (reference sequence). This CDR3 is 15 amino acids long. Note on this clonotype: Its antigen is not known. At one boundary the junction diverges from the germline segment, which might be a read error.

TCRdb ran MiXCR on the reads and lists one entry per CDR3 protein. Here the sample spans 110,000 or so distinct CDR3 sequences, over 30% being singletons. Sequences were derived from CD8+ T cells from cultured PBMCs, sampled from culture after CMV antigen stimulation. J is TRBJ2-3 and V is TRBV5-4; TRBD2 is a possible D gene (6 bases). The sequence came from a human donor in good health (CMV status not recorded). Some clones in this sample may be carry-over from other donors' samples. The CDR3 here is CASSFSLTSRDTQYF. The CDR3 region has the DNA TGTGCCAGCAGCTTTTCCCTAACTAGCAGAGATACGCAGTATTTT.